Sequencing of this TCR beta chain was carried out in a study of blood T cell repertoires in COVID-19. Study context: Samples taken during acute and convalescent COVID-19 were collected in the United States, Italy and Spain. Sources were T cells, B-cell-depleted T cells, or PBMCs; the material itself was cDNA or gDNA.

Authors' processing steps: Nucleated cell number was recorded as an estimate derived from reference gene primer amplification. Some clones are missing from TCRdb's copy, which holds only in-frame ones; the method was immunoSEQ multiplex PCR. The V and J calls and the clone size are those of that table, but D and trimming were determined from the DNA. The data hold 9,500 to 11,000 clones, with approximately 89% observed a single time. Germline V gene sequence: CDR1 SGHNT, CDR2 YYREEE (reference sequence). The V gene end was trimmed by 4 bases and the J gene end by 2 bases; junction bases not matched to a gene: 8. The CDR3 totals 15 residues.

The sequence came from a human donor in a cohort sampled during active COVID-19. The chain joins TRBV5-4 to TRBJ2-7, with TRBD2 matching over 8 bases. The source material was peripheral blood. DNA for the CDR3: TGTGCCAGCAGCCACGAGCGGGAGACAGCCTACGAGCAGTACTTC. As protein: CASSHERETAYEQYF. The whole variable domain, filled in from reference TRBV5-4 and TRBJ2-7, reads ETGVTQSPTHLIKTRGQQVTLRCSSQSGHNTVSWYQQALGQGPQFIFQYYREEENGRGNFPPRFSGLQFPNYSSELNVNALELDDSALYLCASSHERETAYEQYFGPGTRLTVT.